This TCR beta chain was retrieved from a study of T cells after yellow fever vaccination. Study-wide points: Clones that expanded after primary vaccination mostly reappeared after the booster (96% CD4, 88% CD8). Weaker, the secondary response had a peak occurring faster, on day 5 versus 15.

The CDR3 consists of 17 residues. With V trimmed by 5 bases and J by 2 bases, 11 bases remained unmatched. CDR1 and CDR2 from the germline V gene are SGHTA and FQGNSA. This clonotype was picked up a small number of times. The antigen is not known. TCRdb recomputed calls from the 5' RACE reads with MiXCR, one row per CDR3 protein. The table records roughly 330,000 distinct CDR3 sequences, approximately 7% of them present only once. The chain employs TRBV7-2 and TRBJ2-7; TRBD1 agrees at 11 bases. The sequenced sample was PBMCs, obtained approximately 47 days after the first yellow fever vaccination. The clonotype comes from a man aged 18 to 29 who received the YFV17D yellow fever vaccine. The CDR3 here is CASSHGQGATRAYEQYV. For the CDR3, the DNA is TGTGCCAGCAGCCATGGACAGGGGGCCACCAGGGCCTACGAGCAGTACGTC.